The clone carrying this T cell receptor (beta chain) showed up just a few times. What it recognizes is unknown. The authors extracted at least 6 micrograms of total RNA per sample. With a J-beta primer mix and a sample-barcoded 5' primer, a second PCR ran 7 to 11 cycles. TCRdb called the 5' RACE reads again in MiXCR, with one record for every CDR3 protein. Here the sample spans about 580,000 distinct CDR3 sequences, around 50% being singletons. The data were obtained in a study of blood T cells in healthy people across ages. General study points: The fall in TCR beta diversity per million T cells was roughly linear with age. The study found TCR beta diversity correlated strongly with naive T cell percentage.

Deletions cut 8 bases from V and 7 bases from J, with 27 bases between. This CDR3 is 16 amino acids long. CDR1 is DFQATT, CDR2 SNEGSKA, per germline (reference sequence). Sample: blood. The chain employs TRBV20-1 and TRBJ2-4; weak D call: TRBD1 (5 bases). This receptor was obtained from a man older than 75 in good health. CDR3 sequence: CSPARPRTGVGNIQYF. The CDR3 DNA sequence: TGCAGTCCAGCCCGACCTCGTACAGGCGTAGGGAACATTCAGTACTTC.